This passage covers 21 T cell receptor beta chains from one sample sequenced in a study of vaccination effects on CD4 cells after COVID-19. Antigen-specific CD4+ T cells expanded by the ViraFEST assay with viral peptide pools were then sequenced. Upon completion of about 10 days in culture, CD4+ T cells were isolated. Two doses of BNT162b2 or mRNA-1273 vaccine were administered to participants. Generated by immunoSEQ multiplex PCR, the TCRdb table keeps only in-frame clones and is missing some. The sample consists of more than 65,000 clones, around 81% of them appearing once. These receptors' antigens are unknown. The sample here was CD4+ T cells from PBMCs cultured with HCoV-229E spike peptides, taken after COVID-19 vaccination. The receptors were sampled from a human donor who received a COVID-19 vaccine.

The chain employs TRBV12-3 or TRBV12-4 and TRBJ1-5; no definite D call. V lost 4 bases and J lost 6, with 10 bases in between. This CDR3 has 13 residues. This chain's CDR3 is CASSYSQGQPQHF. The CDR3 DNA sequence: TGTGCCAGCAGTTACTCCCAAGGTCAGCCCCAGCATTTT.

V usage is TRBV29-1 and J usage is TRBJ2-3; the match to TRBD1 covers 9 bases. J lost 3 bases, V lost 7 bases, and 14 bases had no gene match. The germline CDR1 and CDR2 sequences are SQVTM and ANQGSEA. This CDR3 is built from 16 residues. The CDR3 sequence is CSAPRFGQGSTDTQYF. CDR3 coding DNA: TGCAGCGCCCCGAGATTTGGACAGGGGTCGACAGATACGCAGTATTTT.

There are a few counts of this clone. V gene TRBV2 combines with J gene TRBJ1-2; D may be TRBD1 (5 bases). The ends were cut back, 2 bases at V and 6 bases at J, with 13 bases in the middle. CDR1 SNHLY and CDR2 FYNNEI come from the germline V gene. The CDR3 loop spans 14 amino acids. The CDR3 DNA follows: TGTGCCAGCAGTGAATTGAGGGACGGAAATGGCTACACCTTC. It is translated as CASSELRDGNGYTF.

This chain uses TRBV19 with TRBJ2-3; no firm D call. Germline-derived CDR1 and CDR2 are LNHDA and SQIVND (reference sequence). V lost 6 bases and J lost 1, with 11 bases in between. This CDR3 is 14 amino acids long. The chain's CDR3 is CASSSIRGTDTQYF. In DNA form, the CDR3 reads TGTGCCAGTAGCAGTATACGGGGCACAGATACGCAGTATTTT.

This clone was observed a few times. The rearrangement links TRBV7-5 to TRBJ2-7; no DNA check was done on the table's D call, TRBD2. TRBV7-5 is tagged as a pseudogene. This CDR3 has 16 amino acids. The CDR3 nucleotides read TGTGCCAGTCCGGGGGGACCCAAGTGGAAGGGGAACGAGCAGTACGTC. Its translation is CASPGGPKWKGNEQYV.

The chain recombines TRBV6-1 with TRBJ1-4, with D maybe TRBD1 (5 bases). CDR3 length: 13 residues. The germline CDR1 and CDR2 sequences are MNHNS and SASEGT. Between the trimmed V and J ends, which lost 11 bases and 4 bases, there was a span of 14 bases. The CDR3 reads CAARGGDNEKLFF. In nucleotides, the CDR3 is TGTGCCGCGAGGGGAGGGGATAATGAAAAACTGTTTTTT.

The rearrangement joins TRBV10-1 to TRBJ2-5; D gene uncertain. V was trimmed by 5 bases and J by 4 bases, leaving 11 bases between them. This CDR3 spans 13 amino acids. Looked up from germline, CDR1 is WNHNN and CDR2 is SYGVQD (reference sequence). The CDR3 spells CASSPAWGETQYF. Written as DNA, the CDR3 is TGCGCCAGCAGTCCGGCCTGGGGAGAGACCCAGTACTTC.

This chain connects TRBV5-5 to TRBJ2-3; D unresolved. The germline V gene has CDR1 SGHKS and CDR2 YYEKEE (reference sequence). The V end was cut by 1 base, the J end by 6 bases, with 12 bases between. This CDR3 region has 14 residues. The CDR3 DNA sequence: TGTGCCAGCAGCTTGTCCGGGTTCACGGATACGCAGTATTTT. It codes for CASSLSGFTDTQYF.

This clone was counted a single time. V and J are TRBV27 and TRBJ1-1; tentatively, D is TRBD1 (6 bases). The CDR3 is made up of 17 amino acids. V dropped 10 bases and J dropped 4 bases, with 28 bases sitting between them. CDR1 is MNHEY, CDR2 SMNVEV, per germline (reference sequence). For the CDR3, the DNA is TGTGCCACCTCCCCTCCTAAGGGCGCGGGGGCCAGCACTGAAGCTTTCTTT. Translating gives CATSPPKGAGASTEAFF.

The chain combines TRBV5-1 with TRBJ1-1; D is possibly TRBD1 (5 bases). V was pared by 1 base and J by 0 bases, with 13 bases between. Germline V gives CDR1 SGHRS, CDR2 YFSETQ. The CDR3 sequence is 16 residues long. For the CDR3, the DNA is TGCGCCAGCAGCTTGATGGCAGGGAGTCTGAACACTGAAGCTTTCTTT. Translation: CASSLMAGSLNTEAFF.

CDR3 loop: CASSSRRAAGYEQYV. The CDR3 DNA is TGTGCCAGCAGCTCAAGACGAGCAGCCGGATACGAGCAGTACGTC. The V and J genes are TRBV5-8 and TRBJ2-7; D gene unclear. Deletions cut 3 bases from V and 4 bases from J, with 17 bases between. Germline values: CDR1 SGHTS, CDR2 YDEGEE. The CDR3 extends over 15 amino acids.

In this sample, this clone turned up once. This rearrangement joins TRBV5-1 to TRBJ1-5, with a possible D match to TRBD1 (5 bases). Germline V gene data show CDR1 as SGHRS and CDR2 as YFSETQ. The CDR3 totals 16 residues. Trimming took 6 bases from V and 0 from J, leaving 16 bases between them. The CDR3 loop reads CASTVTGHFSNQPQHF. CDR3 sequence (DNA): TGCGCCAGCACGGTTACGGGGCATTTTAGCAATCAGCCCCAGCATTTT.

This clone showed up just once. J is TRBJ1-1 and V is TRBV3-1 (or the pseudogene TRBV3-2); D is uncertain. This CDR3 is built from 14 residues. Between the trimmed V and J ends, which lost 0 bases and 3 bases, there was a span of 8 bases. Germline V gene data show CDR1 as LGHDT and CDR2 as YNNKEL (reference sequence). CDR3 in amino acids: CASSQEFTDTEAFF. The DNA of the CDR3 is TGTGCCAGCAGCCAAGAATTCACGGACACTGAAGCTTTCTTT.

This clone was counted between two and nine times. This sequence joins TRBV14 and TRBJ1-1, with D possibly matching TRBD1 (6 bases). The V gene lost 4 bases and the J gene lost 7 bases, with 16 bases spanning the gap. Germline V lookup: CDR1 SGHDN, CDR2 FVKESK. The CDR3 is 14 amino acids. CDR3 nucleotides: TGTGCCAGCAGCCCCGAGGGCGACAGGCTTGAAGCTTTCTTT. Protein sequence: CASSPEGDRLEAFF.

The chain carries TRBV5-3 and TRBJ2-7; TRBD1 aligns across 9 bases. TRBV5-3 is assigned to the ORF class and has an uncertain function. The CDR3 covers 10 residues. As DNA, the CDR3 is TGTGCCAGAAGCGTCCGGACAGGGGTGGTC. Translating it yields CARSVRTGVV.

This clone was recorded once. The rearrangement joins TRBV19 to TRBJ1-2, with D tentatively TRBD1 (5 bases). Germline V gives CDR1 LNHDA, CDR2 SQIVND (reference sequence). V was trimmed by 7 bases and J by 0 bases, leaving 15 bases between them. This CDR3 has 15 amino acids. In DNA, the CDR3 is TGTGCCAGTATGGGCCAGGGAATCGCTAACTATGGCTACACCTTC. Its protein is CASMGQGIANYGYTF.

The chain uses TRBV4-2 and TRBJ1-4, with D unclear. Per germline, CDR1 LGHNA and CDR2 YNFKEQ. Trimming removed 7 bases at V and 3 bases at J, with 18 bases between. This CDR3 region has 16 residues. The CDR3 is CASTPLMRVPNEKLFF. CDR3 DNA sequence: TGTGCCAGCACCCCCCTCATGAGGGTGCCTAATGAAAAACTGTTTTTT.

In its sample, this clone was seen a few times. The rearrangement uses TRBV4-2 and TRBJ1-1; 10 nucleotides agree with TRBD1. There are 15 residues in the CDR3. The V gene end was trimmed by 4 bases and the J gene end by 4 bases; junction bases not matched to a gene: 6. Germline V gives CDR1 LGHNA, CDR2 YNFKEQ. The CDR3 loop reads CASSPLGQGSTEAFF. The DNA of the CDR3 is TGTGCCAGCAGCCCCCTGGGACAGGGGAGCACTGAAGCTTTCTTT.

The gene calls are TRBV9 and TRBJ1-3; 10 positions agree with TRBD1. This CDR3 spans 15 amino acids. The J segment lost 8 bases and the V segment lost 2 bases, leaving 7 bases of the junction unmatched. Germline CDR1 is SGDLS and CDR2 is YYNGEE. The CDR3 here is CASSVRQGAPDTIYF. As DNA, the CDR3 is TGTGCCAGCAGCGTTAGACAGGGGGCTCCGGACACCATATATTTT.

This chain links TRBV7-2 with TRBJ2-7; D is possibly TRBD1 or TRBD2 (5 bases each). Germline values: CDR1 SGHTA, CDR2 FQGNSA. The CDR3 extends over 16 amino acids. V lost 1 base and J 2 bases, leaving 15 bases between the germline ends. DNA of the CDR3: TGTGCCAGCAGCTTAGGTGCGGTCGGGGACCCCTACGAGCAGTACGTC. Protein sequence: CASSLGAVGDPYEQYV.

The rearrangement uses TRBV7-9 and TRBJ1-5, with D hard to call. The ends were cut back, 0 bases at V and 0 bases at J, with 6 bases in the middle. This CDR3 has 15 residues. Germline V gives CDR1 SEHNR, CDR2 FQNEAQ (reference sequence). CDR3 in amino acids: CASSLAAGSNQPQHF. For the CDR3, the DNA is TGTGCCAGCAGCTTAGCGGCGGGTAGCAATCAGCCCCAGCATTTT.